Shown below are 31 T cell receptor beta chains from a single sample sequenced in a study of T-cell reconstitution after alpha-beta-depleted transplantation in children. Using unique molecular identifiers, the investigators prepared the TCRbeta library. TCRdb processed the PCR reads anew with MiXCR; each CDR3 protein has one entry. This sample has roughly 200,000 distinct CDR3 sequences, with roughly 7% found just once. Here the sequenced sample was PBMCs, taken before TCRalphabeta/CD19-depleted stem cell transplant. The receptors derive from a boy between 2 and 10 years old with acute lymphoblastic leukemia, due to receive a stem cell transplant.

CDR3 sequence: CASSLPLTYSYEQYF. The CDR3 nucleotides are TGTGCCAGCAGTTTACCCTTAACCTACTCCTACGAGCAGTACTTC. This rearrangement joins TRBV28 to TRBJ2-7; no clear D. The germline V gene has CDR1 MDHEN and CDR2 SYDVKM. The CDR3 is made up of 15 amino acids. The V end lost 2 bases, the J end lost 0 bases, and 11 bases lay between the germline ends. The full variable domain, in which reference TRBV28 and TRBJ2-7 provide the parts outside the CDR3, is DVKVTQSSRYLVKRTGEKVFLECVQDMDHENMFWYRQDPGLGLRLIYFSYDVKMKEKGDIPEGYSVSREKKERFSLILESASTNQTSMYLCASSLPLTYSYEQYFGPGTRLTVT.

This clonotype was observed a handful of times. This chain uses TRBV12-3 or TRBV12-4 with TRBJ1-1; a possible D gene is TRBD1 (5 bases). Deletions cut 7 bases from V and 3 bases from J, with 18 bases between. This CDR3 spans 15 amino acids. The CDR3, as DNA: TGTGCCAGCACCCGGGTGGGTCAGGGCGACACTGAAGCTTTCTTT. This codes for CASTRVGQGDTEAFF.

This clonotype has a count of ten or more. The rearrangement uses TRBV6-1 and TRBJ2-2, with D perhaps TRBD2 (5 bases). V lost 6 bases and J 0 bases, leaving 8 bases between the germline ends. Germline loops: CDR1 MNHNS, CDR2 SASEGT. CDR3 length: 14 residues. The CDR3 DNA reads TGTGCCAGCAGGCCGGGGTCGAACACCGGGGAGCTGTTTTTT. It yields the protein CASRPGSNTGELFF.

The rearrangement uses TRBV7-8 and TRBJ1-3, with a weak D call TRBD1 (5 bases). Between the trimmed V and J ends, which lost 1 base and 2 bases, there was a span of 12 bases. The CDR3 spans 16 residues. Germline CDR1 and CDR2: SGHVS and FQNEAQ. CDR3 amino acids: CASSLGFAGPGNTIYF. In DNA, the CDR3 is TGTGCCAGCAGCTTAGGCTTCGCAGGGCCTGGAAACACCATATATTTT.

The genes are TRBV12-3 or TRBV12-4 and TRBJ1-2; D is perhaps TRBD1 (5 bases). The CDR3 extends over 15 amino acids. The V gene lost 5 bases and the J gene lost 4 bases, with 17 bases spanning the gap. CDR3 residues: CASSPPPQGTYGYTF. In DNA, the CDR3 is TGTGCCAGCAGTCCACCGCCACAAGGGACCTATGGCTACACCTTC.

The CDR3 nucleotides read TGTGCCAGCAGCCAAGATCTCTCAGGGATGGAGGGCTACACCTTC. Amino acids: CASSQDLSGMEGYTF. This chain uses TRBV3-1 with TRBJ1-2; TRBD1 might be the D (5 bases). This CDR3 contains 15 residues. V was trimmed by 0 bases and J by 8 bases, leaving 16 bases between them. CDR1 LGHDT and CDR2 YNNKEL come from the germline V gene (reference sequence).

This clonotype was found many times. The rearrangement uses TRBV29-1 and TRBJ2-3; tentatively, D is TRBD1 (6 bases). The germline CDR1 and CDR2 sequences are SQVTM and ANQGSEA. The CDR3 consists of 14 residues. Between the trimmed V and J ends, which lost 4 bases and 0 bases, there was a span of 11 bases. CDR3 residues: CSVAVGGSTDTQYF. CDR3 coding DNA: TGCAGCGTTGCGGTTGGGGGCAGCACAGATACGCAGTATTTT.

This clonotype was detected only a few times. The chain combines TRBV20-1 with TRBJ2-1; 8 bases align to TRBD2. V lost 0 bases, J lost 7 bases, and 2 bases stayed unmatched. The CDR3 runs to 13 residues. The germline gives CDR1 DFQATT, CDR2 SNEGSKA (reference sequence). The CDR3 DNA is TGCAGTGCTAGAGAGGCTAGCGGGAATGAGCAGTTCTTC. It codes for CSAREASGNEQFF.

This clonotype was counted ten times or more. The gene calls are TRBV29-1 and TRBJ1-1; D not certain. The CDR3 contains 9 residues. Deletions cut 6 bases from V and 6 bases from J, with 5 bases between. Germline V gives CDR1 SQVTM, CDR2 ANQGSEA. The CDR3 protein is CSVAPEAFF. CDR3 nucleotide sequence: TGCAGCGTCGCGCCTGAAGCTTTCTTT.

The V call is TRBV7-9, the J call TRBJ2-5; TRBD1 matches at 7 bases. The CDR3 runs 13 residues. Germline CDR1 is SEHNR and CDR2 is FQNEAQ (reference sequence). The V gene end was trimmed by 8 bases and the J gene end by 2 bases; junction bases not matched to a gene: 5. CDR3 amino acids: CASQSDRQETQYF. The CDR3 DNA reads TGTGCCAGCCAATCGGACAGGCAAGAGACCCAGTACTTC.

This clonotype has just a few counts. The chain joins TRBV5-1 to TRBJ2-2, with TRBD1 identical over 11 bases. Germline-derived CDR1 and CDR2 are SGHRS and YFSETQ. The trim removed 1 base at V and 10 bases at J, leaving 18 bases unmatched. The CDR3 length is 19 residues. The CDR3 DNA sequence: TGCGCCAGCAGCTTGACCTCGTACCCGGGACAGGGGGTACGGGAGGAGCTGTTTTTT. Translating gives CASSLTSYPGQGVREELFF.

This clonotype occurred many times. The chain links TRBV4-2 to TRBJ2-5; D call uncertain. Trimming took off 1 base at V and 0 bases at J, with 3 bases between the two ends. There are 13 residues in the CDR3. CDR1 and CDR2 (germline): LGHNA, YNFKEQ. CDR3 in DNA: TGTGCCAGCAGCCAAGGGTACCAAGAGACCCAGTACTTC. Protein product: CASSQGYQETQYF.

Ten or more counts support this clonotype. The chain uses TRBV27 and TRBJ2-7; perhaps TRBD2 as D (6 bases). V lost 6 bases and J lost 3, with 21 bases in between. Germline V gene data show CDR1 as MNHEY and CDR2 as SMNVEV (reference sequence). This CDR3 is built from 16 residues. CDR3 protein: CASSISGSQLFYEQYF. The CDR3 DNA is TGTGCCAGCAGCATTAGCGGTAGCCAGCTTTTCTACGAGCAGTACTTC.

The V call is TRBV20-1, the J call TRBJ1-1; D may be TRBD1 (5 bases). V was trimmed by 2 bases and J by 0 bases, leaving 16 bases between them. The CDR3 extends over 16 amino acids. The V gene's germline CDR1 is DFQATT and CDR2 SNEGSKA (reference sequence). The CDR3 protein is CSARRGGGIMNTEAFF. The CDR3 nucleotides read TGCAGTGCTAGAAGGGGCGGGGGGATTATGAACACTGAAGCTTTCTTT.

The chain employs TRBV20-1 and TRBJ1-1; D uncertain. V shed 5 bases and J shed 5 bases, with 6 bases lying between them. This CDR3 has 10 amino acids. Germline loops: CDR1 DFQATT, CDR2 SNEGSKA (reference sequence). DNA for the CDR3: TGCAGTGCTCCGAGTACTGAAGCTTTCTTT. It is translated as CSAPSTEAFF.

This clonotype has ten or more counts. One junction end does not reproduce the germline sequence, and a read error may be involved. The gene calls are TRBV6-1 and TRBJ2-6, with 7 bases that match TRBD1. Per the germline V gene, CDR1 is MNHNS and CDR2 is SASEGT. CDR3 length: 15 residues. The CDR3 DNA sequence: TGTGCCTCCCACAGGGGAAGCTCTGCGGCCAACGTCCTGACTTTC. Residues: CASHRGSSAANVLTF.

This clonotype was picked up many times. The J gene is TRBJ1-1, the V gene TRBV15, with 7 bases matching TRBD1. With 2 bases clipped from V and 8 bases from J, the junction kept 11 bases outside the gene matches. CDR1 and CDR2 (germline): LNHNV, YYDKDF (reference sequence). The CDR3 has 15 amino acids. In nucleotides, the CDR3 is TGTGCCACCAGCAGACTAACTCGGGACAGCCCAGAAGCTTTCTTT. Amino acid sequence: CATSRLTRDSPEAFF.

This clonotype was picked up many times. The rearrangement joins TRBV4-2 to TRBJ2-3; 7 bases map to TRBD2. The CDR3 length is 14 residues. Per germline, CDR1 LGHNA and CDR2 YNFKEQ. V dropped 0 bases and J dropped 5; count of bases not matched to a gene: 2. For the CDR3, the DNA is TGTGCCAGCAGCCAAGATCGGGGGGAAGATACGCAGTATTTT. The encoded protein is CASSQDRGEDTQYF.

The gene calls are TRBV30 and TRBJ2-7; D is uncertain. The CDR3 has 15 amino acids. V was cut by 3 bases and J by 0 bases, with 15 bases left in between. Germline CDR1 and CDR2: GTSNPN and SVGIG (reference sequence). CDR3 DNA: TGTGCCTGGAGGACCCCAGATTACCCCTCCTACGAGCAGTACTTC. Amino acid sequence: CAWRTPDYPSYEQYF.

There are many counts of this clonotype. The chain has TRBV28 and TRBJ2-1, with 7 positions matching TRBD2. CDR3 length: 15 residues. Germline lookup yields CDR1 MDHEN and CDR2 SYDVKM. The J segment lost 8 bases and the V segment lost 4 bases, leaving 11 bases of the junction unmatched. The DNA of the CDR3 is TGTGCCAGCAGTTGGGGCGGGAGAGGTATCGATGAGCAGTTCTTC. As protein: CASSWGGRGIDEQFF. The entire variable domain, with the rest obtained from reference TRBV28 and TRBJ2-1, is as follows: DVKVTQSSRYLVKRTGEKVFLECVQDMDHENMFWYRQDPGLGLRLIYFSYDVKMKEKGDIPEGYSVSREKKERFSLILESASTNQTSMYLCASSWGGRGIDEQFFGPGTRLTVL.

This clonotype showed up just once. The chain links TRBV3-1 to TRBJ2-2; D is undetermined. This CDR3 has 15 amino acids. CDR1 and CDR2 (germline): LGHDT, YNNKEL (reference sequence). Trimming stripped 10 bases from V and 3 bases from J, with 18 bases between. As DNA, the CDR3 is TGTGCCATCTGCCCTTCAACCCGCGACACCGGGGAGCTGTTTTTT. Its protein product is CAICPSTRDTGELFF.

The genes are TRBV5-1 and TRBJ2-7; 11 bases match TRBD2. The CDR3 covers 15 residues. J lost 0 bases, V lost 4 bases, and 3 bases had no gene match. CDR1 is SGHRS and CDR2 is YFSETQ in the germline V gene. The DNA for the CDR3 is TGCGCCAGCAGCGAGGGACTAGCGGTCTCCTACGAGCAGTACTTC. The encoded protein is CASSEGLAVSYEQYF.

The chain joins TRBV12-3 or TRBV12-4 to TRBJ1-1, with a weak D call TRBD1 (5 bases). V was cut by 2 bases and J by 1 base, with 8 bases left in between. The CDR3 length is 14 residues. CDR3 sequence (DNA): TGTGCCAGCAGTTTATTTGGGGGGAACACTGAAGCTTTCTTT. Amino acid sequence: CASSLFGGNTEAFF.

Ten or more counts support this clonotype. The chain joins TRBV5-8 to TRBJ1-4, with TRBD1 identical over 9 bases. This CDR3 is built from 15 residues. Germline V gene sequence: CDR1 SGHTS, CDR2 YDEGEE. J was trimmed by 4 bases and V by 3 bases; bases with no gene match: 4. CDR3 nucleotides: TGTGCCAGCAGCTGGGGGACAGGGCTTAATGAAAAACTGTTTTTT. It encodes CASSWGTGLNEKLFF. Full variable domain (missing parts from reference TRBV5-8 and TRBJ1-4): EAGVTQSPTHLIKTRGQQATLRCSPISGHTSVYWYQQALGLGLQFLLWYDEGEERNRGNFPPRFSGRQFPNYSSELNVNALELEDSALYLCASSWGTGLNEKLFFGSGTQLSVL.

This clonotype has a handful of counts. The V and J genes are TRBV6-1 and TRBJ1-6, with D maybe TRBD1 (5 bases). Looked up from germline, CDR1 is MNHNS and CDR2 is SASEGT. The V and J ends lost 6 bases and 3 bases respectively, with 15 bases between them. The CDR3 spans 16 residues. This CDR3 is CASRWGDGSYNSPLHF. CDR3 coding DNA: TGTGCCAGCAGGTGGGGGGACGGCAGCTATAATTCACCCCTCCACTTT.

This clonotype was observed many times. This sequence joins TRBV7-7 and TRBJ1-1; TRBD1 is a possible D gene (6 bases). CDR1 SSHAT and CDR2 FNYEAQ come from the germline V gene (reference sequence). The CDR3 runs 13 residues. The V end lost 5 bases, the J end lost 6 bases, and 13 bases lay between the germline ends. The CDR3 region is CASSPGGEAEAFF. The CDR3 nucleotides read TGTGCCAGCAGCCCGGGGGGCGAGGCTGAAGCTTTCTTT.

There are many counts of this clonotype. The chain couples TRBV27 to TRBJ1-3; 7 bases fit TRBD1. Germline V gene data show CDR1 as MNHEY and CDR2 as SMNVEV (reference sequence). J lost 3 bases, V lost 11 bases, and 7 bases had no gene match. This CDR3 is 13 amino acids long. The CDR3 nucleotides are TGTGCCGGCACGCGGACAGGTGGAAACACCATATATTTT. This sequence encodes CAGTRTGGNTIYF.

This clonotype was observed many times. The J gene is TRBJ2-1, the V gene TRBV4-2, with TRBD2 matching over 12 bases. V lost 4 bases and J lost 7; bases outside the gene matches: 11. There are 17 residues in the CDR3. In germline, CDR1 is LGHNA, CDR2 YNFKEQ. DNA for the CDR3: TGTGCCAGCAGCCCTCTAGCGGGGGGGTCTCTCGGTAATGAGCAGTTCTTC. Protein: CASSPLAGGSLGNEQFF.

The table lists this clonotype with many counts. The chain has TRBV12-3 or TRBV12-4 and TRBJ1-1, with no clear D. Trimming shortened V by 5 bases and J by 0 bases, and 10 bases separated the two germline ends. The CDR3 runs to 14 residues. The DNA for the CDR3 is TGTGCCAGCAGTGAACGGACCCTGAACACTGAAGCTTTCTTT. Translation gives CASSERTLNTEAFF.

At least ten counts were recorded for this clonotype. V gene TRBV7-2 combines with J gene TRBJ2-7; 12 bases are a match to TRBD1. The CDR3 is made up of 16 amino acids. V gave up 4 bases and J gave up 5 bases; unmatched junction bases: 9. Germline V lookup: CDR1 SGHTA, CDR2 FQGNSA. The CDR3: CASSSTGTGGIDEQYF. Written as DNA, the CDR3 is TGTGCCAGCAGCTCAACCGGGACAGGGGGCATTGACGAGCAGTACTTC.

The chain is built from TRBV30 and TRBJ1-1; D unresolved. The CDR3 length is 13 residues. V shed 2 bases and J shed 7 bases, with 14 bases lying between them. The V gene's germline CDR1 is GTSNPN and CDR2 SVGIG (reference sequence). CDR3 sequence (DNA): TGTGCCTGGAGTCACGGTAATTATCTTGAAGCTTTCTTT. This gives the protein CAWSHGNYLEAFF.